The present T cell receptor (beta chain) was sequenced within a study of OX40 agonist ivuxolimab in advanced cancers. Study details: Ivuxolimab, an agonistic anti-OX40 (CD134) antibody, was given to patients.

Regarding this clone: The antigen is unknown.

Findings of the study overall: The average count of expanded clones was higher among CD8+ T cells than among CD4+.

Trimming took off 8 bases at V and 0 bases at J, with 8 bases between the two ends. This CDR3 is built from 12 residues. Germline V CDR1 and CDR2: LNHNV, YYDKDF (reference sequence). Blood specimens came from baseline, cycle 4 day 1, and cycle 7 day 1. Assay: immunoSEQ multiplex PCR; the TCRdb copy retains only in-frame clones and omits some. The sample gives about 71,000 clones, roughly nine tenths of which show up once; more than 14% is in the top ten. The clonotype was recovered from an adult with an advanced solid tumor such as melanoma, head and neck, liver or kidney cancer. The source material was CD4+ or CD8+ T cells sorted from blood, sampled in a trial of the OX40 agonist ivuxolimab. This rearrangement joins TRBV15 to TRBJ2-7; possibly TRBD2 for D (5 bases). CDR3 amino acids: CATEGSSYEQYF. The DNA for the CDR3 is TGTGCCACCGAGGGTTCCTCCTACGAGCAGTACTTC.